The T cell receptor (beta chain) under discussion was sequenced for a study of blood T cell repertoires in COVID-19. Across the study: Samples of COVID-19 (acute and convalescent) were obtained from the United States, Italy and Spain. PBMCs, B-cell-depleted T cells, or T cells were the source of the cDNA or gDNA that made up the material.

Germline V gene lookup returns CDR1 SGHNT and CDR2 YYREEE (reference sequence). The CDR3 runs to 16 residues. Losses at the gene ends were 4 bases for V and 7 bases for J; bases not matched to a gene: 9. The assay was immunoSEQ multiplex PCR, and TCRdb's table has in-frame clones only and misses some. The sample shows about 55,000 clones, almost 90% of them seen only once. This chain uses TRBV5-4 with TRBJ2-1; 12 bases are a match to TRBD1. The source is a man in his sixties with active COVID-19. The source material was peripheral blood. In DNA form, the CDR3 reads TGTGCCAGCAGCCCTCCAGGGACAGGGGGCAGAAATGAGCAGTTCTTC. It is translated as CASSPPGTGGRNEQFF.